A selection of T cell receptor beta chains follows, all from one sample in a study of T cells in Graves' hyperthyroidism and ophthalmopathy. TCRdb re-called the multiplex PCR reads through MiXCR, storing one row per CDR3 protein. The sample holds some 440,000 distinct CDR3 sequences; more than 15% are singletons and the top ten take approximately 7.5%. Sequencing was done on a sample of blood. The origin of the receptors is a woman between 18 and 29 years old with Graves' hyperthyroidism. CDR3s include the opening cysteine and the closing phenylalanine or tryptophan. D genes are given only for firm matches. Size is stated for part of the rows, as once, few or many counts, or as a class when the clone is expanded.

size: many; J: TRBJ2-7; V: TRBV2; D: .; DNA: TGTGCCAGCAGTGGGATTCCCTACGAGCAGTACTTC; CDR3: CASSGIPYEQYF
size: many; J: TRBJ2-3; V: TRBV5-5; D: TRBD2; DNA: TGTGCCAGCAGCCCTAGCGGGGGGCGCCAGTGGGATACGCAGTATTTT; CDR3: CASSPSGGRQWDTQYF
size: .; J: TRBJ2-4; V: TRBV28; D: TRBD1; DNA: TGTGCCAGCAGTCCAAAGACAGGGGGCGTAATTGACATTCAGTACTTC; CDR3: CASSPKTGGVIDIQYF
size: few; J: TRBJ2-3; V: TRBV6-1; D: .; DNA: TGTGCCAGCAATTCCTTGACGGCTAGCACAGATACGCAGTATTTT; CDR3: CASNSLTASTDTQYF
size: many; J: TRBJ2-3; V: TRBV3-1; D: .; DNA: TGTGCCAGCAGTCTCCATCCAGCCACAGATACGCAGTATTTT; CDR3: CASSLHPATDTQYF
size: .; J: TRBJ1-5; V: TRBV19; D: TRBD1; DNA: TGTGCCAGTAGTGCCGCGCGACAGGGAGTATTGCAGCCCCAGCATTTT; CDR3: CASSAARQGVLQPQHF
size: many; J: TRBJ1-2; V: TRBV13; D: .; DNA: TGTGCCAGCAGCGACGGGACCGGGCATGGCTACACCTTC; CDR3: CASSDGTGHGYTF
size: few; J: TRBJ2-7; V: TRBV6-2/TRBV6-3; D: TRBD2; DNA: TGTGCCAGCAGTTACAGCGGCGGGGGGGCCGACGAGCAGTACTTC; CDR3: CASSYSGGGADEQYF
size: many; J: TRBJ2-1; V: TRBV7-9; D: .; DNA: TGTGCCAGCAGCTTCAGGGCAGGCGCGGCTTTCTACAATGAGCAGTTCTTC; CDR3: CASSFRAGAAFYNEQFF
size: many; J: TRBJ1-5; V: TRBV7-8; D: .; DNA: TGTGCCAGCAGCCCCAGCCTCTATAGCAATCAGCCCCAGCATTTT; CDR3: CASSPSLYSNQPQHF
size: many; J: TRBJ1-2; V: TRBV28; D: .; DNA: TGTGCCAGCACCGCCTGGGAGGACGGGGGGTACAAGGAAGGCTACACCTTC; CDR3: CASTAWEDGGYKEGYTF
size: few; J: TRBJ2-1; V: TRBV6-1; D: .; DNA: TGTGCCAGCACCCTGGGGGGATATTCACATGAGCAGTTCTTC; CDR3: CASTLGGYSHEQFF
size: .; J: TRBJ1-2; V: TRBV15; D: .; DNA: TGTGCCACCAGCCTCGGATTGGGTGGCTACACCTTC; CDR3: CATSLGLGGYTF
size: many; J: TRBJ1-2; V: TRBV18; D: .; DNA: TGTGCCAGCTCACCAACCCCCCCAGGGAACGGCTATGGCTACACCTTC; CDR3: CASSPTPPGNGYGYTF
size: few; J: TRBJ1-3; V: TRBV12-3/TRBV12-4; D: .; DNA: TGTGCCATCTCTCTCAAGGGGAAATTTGGAAACACCATATATTTT; CDR3: CAISLKGKFGNTIYF
size: many; J: TRBJ2-5; V: TRBV3-1; D: TRBD2; DNA: TGTGCCAGCAGCCAAGATGGACCGGGGGGGCAAGAGACCCAGTACTTC; CDR3: CASSQDGPGGQETQYF
size: few; J: TRBJ1-5; V: TRBV19; D: .; DNA: TGTGCCAGTAGGATCCCAGGGAGTCAGCCCCAGCATTTT; CDR3: CASRIPGSQPQHF
size: .; J: TRBJ2-5; V: TRBV3-1; D: .; DNA: TGTGCCAGCAGTCGCGGACATCCCCAAGAGACCCAGTACTTC; CDR3: CASSRGHPQETQYF
size: many; J: TRBJ1-1; V: TRBV5-4; D: .; DNA: TGTGCCAGCAGCTTGGGGAGAGATGAAGCTTTCTTT; CDR3: CASSLGRDEAFF
size: few; J: TRBJ2-3; V: TRBV4-1; D: TRBD2; DNA: TGCGCCAGCAGCCAAGATCGGATGGGACTAGCGGGGGGACCCCTGTATTTT; CDR3: CASSQDRMGLAGGPLYF
size: many; J: TRBJ1-6; V: TRBV2; D: .; DNA: TGTGCCAGCCTGTTGGAGGGGATTTCACCCCTCCACTTT; CDR3: CASLLEGISPLHF
size: many; J: TRBJ1-2; V: TRBV7-2; D: .; DNA: TGTGCCAGCAGCTTAATCGGGGAGGATGGCTACACCTTC; CDR3: CASSLIGEDGYTF
size: .; J: TRBJ2-2; V: TRBV20-1; D: .; DNA: TGCAGTGCCTCGCCAGCCACGAACACCGGGGAGCTGTTTTTT; CDR3: CSASPATNTGELFF
size: few; J: TRBJ1-2; V: TRBV7-9; D: .; DNA: TGTGCCAGCAGCACATTCTCAGATCACTATGGCTACACCTTC; CDR3: CASSTFSDHYGYTF
size: many; J: TRBJ2-6; V: TRBV5-1; D: .; DNA: TGCGCCAGCAAACAAGGGGCAGTCGACTCTGGGGCCAACGTCCTGACTTTC; CDR3: CASKQGAVDSGANVLTF
size: .; J: TRBJ2-7; V: TRBV4-1; D: .; DNA: TGCGCCAGCAGCCAAGGCCAGGGGCCGGTCCCCTACGAGCAGTACTTC; CDR3: CASSQGQGPVPYEQYF
size: many; J: TRBJ1-4; V: TRBV19; D: .; DNA: TGTGCCAGTAGTATTACGATCGGGCAGGGGTCCGAAAAACTGTTTTTT; CDR3: CASSITIGQGSEKLFF
size: many; J: TRBJ1-2; V: TRBV28; D: .; DNA: TGTGCCAGCAGGGTGGGGTCAGGGGATGGCTACACCTTC; CDR3: CASRVGSGDGYTF
size: .; J: TRBJ2-2; V: TRBV4-1; D: .; DNA: TGCGCCAGCAGCCAAGTCGACTGGAAAGACCACAGACCGAACACCGGGGAGCTGTTTTTT; CDR3: CASSQVDWKDHRPNTGELFF
size: many; J: TRBJ2-2; V: TRBV24-1; D: TRBD1; DNA: TGTGCCACCAGTGATAGAGACAGGGAAACCGGGGAGCTGTTTTTT; CDR3: CATSDRDRETGELFF
size: many; J: TRBJ1-1; V: TRBV5-1; D: TRBD1; DNA: TGCGCCAGCAGCTTGCCAGGGGGGAACACTGAAGCTTTCTTT; CDR3: CASSLPGGNTEAFF
size: .; J: TRBJ2-1; V: TRBV28; D: TRBD2; DNA: TGTGCCAGCCTCGGGGGGGGGAACAATGAGCAGTTCTTC; CDR3: CASLGGGNNEQFF
size: many; J: TRBJ1-1; V: TRBV20-1; D: TRBD1; DNA: TGCAGTGCTAGGCTGACAGGGATGCACACTGAAGCTTTCTTT; CDR3: CSARLTGMHTEAFF
size: many; J: TRBJ2-7; V: TRBV6-1; D: TRBD1; DNA: TGTGCCAGCAGAGAGGCCGGGACAGGGATCTACGAGCAGTACTTC; CDR3: CASREAGTGIYEQYF
size: .; J: TRBJ2-1; V: TRBV18; D: TRBD2; DNA: TGTGCCAGCGAGACTAGCGGGAGCTCCTACAATGAGCAGTTCTTC; CDR3: CASETSGSSYNEQFF
size: many; J: TRBJ2-7; V: TRBV12-3/TRBV12-4; D: .; DNA: TGTGCCAGCGCTCCGTCGACAGGTTTCAACGAGCAGTACTTC; CDR3: CASAPSTGFNEQYF
size: many; J: TRBJ1-2; V: TRBV7-8; D: .; DNA: TGTGCCAGCAGCTCGCAAAGGGGGGGGAATGGCTACACCTTC; CDR3: CASSSQRGGNGYTF
size: .; J: TRBJ2-1; V: TRBV7-9; D: TRBD2; DNA: TGTGCCAGCAGCCCATCCGGGACTAGCGGGATAAATGAGCAGTTCTTC; CDR3: CASSPSGTSGINEQFF
size: many; J: TRBJ2-5; V: TRBV20-1; D: .; DNA: TGCAGTGCTAGAACGGGGACCTCCCAAGAGACCCAGTACTTC; CDR3: CSARTGTSQETQYF
size: few; J: TRBJ2-1; V: TRBV24-1; D: .; DNA: TGTGCCACCAGTGATCGAATGGTAGCTAGAGGGGATGAGCAGTTCTTC; CDR3: CATSDRMVARGDEQFF
size: many; J: TRBJ2-1; V: TRBV2; D: .; DNA: TGTGCCAGCAGCGACCTAACAGGGAGCAGCTCCTACAATGAGCAGTTCTTC; CDR3: CASSDLTGSSSYNEQFF
size: many; J: TRBJ2-1; V: TRBV6-5; D: .; DNA: TGTGCCAGCAGTTACTCAGGGGGGGCTCACAATGAGCAGTTCTTC; CDR3: CASSYSGGAHNEQFF
size: many; J: TRBJ1-1; V: TRBV6-6; D: .; DNA: TGTGCCAGCAGTTACTCGAGAGGGCTAGGCACTGAAGCTTTCTTT; CDR3: CASSYSRGLGTEAFF
size: few; J: TRBJ1-2; V: TRBV20-1; D: TRBD1; DNA: TGCAGTGCTAGAGATCGTCTAGGGACAGGGTATGGCTACACCTTC; CDR3: CSARDRLGTGYGYTF
size: .; J: TRBJ2-7; V: TRBV20-1; D: TRBD2; DNA: TGCAGTGTCCTGAGGACTAGCGAGTTCTACGAGCAGTACTTC; CDR3: CSVLRTSEFYEQYF
size: many; J: TRBJ1-6; V: TRBV28; D: .; DNA: TGTGCCAGCTCGGGATCTTCACCCCTCCACTTT; CDR3: CASSGSSPLHF
size: few; J: TRBJ2-7; V: TRBV25-1; D: TRBD2; DNA: TGTGCCAGCAGTGCCCCCGGCTCAGCGGGGGCTTTAGAGCAGTACTTC; CDR3: CASSAPGSAGALEQYF
size: many; J: TRBJ2-5; V: TRBV5-1; D: TRBD2; DNA: TGCGCCAGCGGGATTCGGGAGGTCCCAGAGACCCAGTACTTC; CDR3: CASGIREVPETQYF
size: many; J: TRBJ2-1; V: TRBV7-8; D: .; DNA: TGTGCCAGCAGCTTAGCCATTGCCGATCGGGGATCCTCCTACAATGAGCAGTTCTTC; CDR3: CASSLAIADRGSSYNEQFF
size: .; J: TRBJ2-3; V: TRBV29-1; D: .; DNA: TGCAGCGTTGATAACGGGAACACAGATACGCAGTATTTT; CDR3: CSVDNGNTDTQYF
size: many; J: TRBJ2-1; V: TRBV7-2; D: .; DNA: TGTGCCAGCAGCTTTAGTTCGGGGTTAAGCAATGAGCAGTTCTTC; CDR3: CASSFSSGLSNEQFF
size: .; J: TRBJ1-2; V: TRBV20-1; D: TRBD1; DNA: TGCAGTGCTAGACCGACAGGGCGGGACTATGGCTACACCTTC; CDR3: CSARPTGRDYGYTF
size: many; J: TRBJ2-6; V: TRBV6-1; D: .; DNA: TGTGCCACAAGAGGGTTGGGGGGCTCTGGGGCCAACGTCCTGACTTTC; CDR3: CATRGLGGSGANVLTF
size: few; J: TRBJ2-5; V: TRBV5-1; D: TRBD2; DNA: TGCGCCAGCAGCTTGAATCTAGCGGGAGGAAAAGAGACCCAGTACTTC; CDR3: CASSLNLAGGKETQYF